In this sample, the clone carrying this T cell receptor beta chain turned up a few times. This sample stems from a study of cytomegalovirus exposure and HLA in healthy donors. The PCR made use of 60 Vbeta and 13 Jbeta primers. The table came from immunoSEQ multiplex PCR; TCRdb's copy has only in-frame clones and leaves some out. Here the sample spans 210,000 or so clones, roughly 83% being singletons. Germline CDR1 and CDR2: MNHEY and SVGAGI. CDR3 length equals 14 residues. The ends were cut back, 6 bases at V and 0 bases at J, with 9 bases in the middle. Sequencing was carried out using PBMCs. The TCR comes from a girl aged 10 to 17 in good health and CMV-seronegative. The chain recombines TRBV6-5 with TRBJ1-5; no definite D call. Written as DNA, the CDR3 is TGTGCCAGCAGGAGTGTTTATAGCAATCAGCCCCAGCATTTT. Amino acids: CASRSVYSNQPQHF.